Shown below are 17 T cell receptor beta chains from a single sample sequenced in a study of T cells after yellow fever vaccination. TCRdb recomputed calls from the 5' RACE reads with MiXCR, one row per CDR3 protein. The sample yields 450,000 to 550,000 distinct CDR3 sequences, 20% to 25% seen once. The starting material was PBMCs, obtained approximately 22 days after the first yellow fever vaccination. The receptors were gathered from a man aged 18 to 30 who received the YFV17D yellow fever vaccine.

This CDR3 is CASSFTGVYSPLHF. In DNA, the CDR3 is TGTGCCAGCAGTTTTACCGGGGTTTATTCACCCCTCCACTTT. The chain employs TRBV12-3 or TRBV12-4 and TRBJ1-6; D not certain. This CDR3 comprises 14 residues. Trimming stripped 3 bases from V and 8 bases from J, with 11 bases between.

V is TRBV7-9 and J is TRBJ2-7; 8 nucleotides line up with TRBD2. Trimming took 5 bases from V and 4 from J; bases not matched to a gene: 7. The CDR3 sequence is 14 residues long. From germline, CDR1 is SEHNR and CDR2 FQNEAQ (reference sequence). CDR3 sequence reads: CASSPRTSMYEQYF. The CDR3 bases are TGTGCCAGCAGCCCGCGGACTAGCATGTACGAGCAGTACTTC.

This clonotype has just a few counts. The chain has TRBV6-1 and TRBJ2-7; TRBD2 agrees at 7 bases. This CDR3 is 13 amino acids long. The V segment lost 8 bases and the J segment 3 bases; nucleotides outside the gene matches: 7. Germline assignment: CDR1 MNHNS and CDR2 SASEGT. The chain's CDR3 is CASAGGTGYEQYF. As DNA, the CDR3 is TGTGCCAGCGCCGGGGGGACGGGCTACGAGCAGTACTTC.

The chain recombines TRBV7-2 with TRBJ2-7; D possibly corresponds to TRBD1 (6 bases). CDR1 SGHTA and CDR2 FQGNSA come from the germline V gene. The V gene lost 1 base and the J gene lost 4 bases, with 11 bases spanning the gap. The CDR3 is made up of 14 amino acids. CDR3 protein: CASSLDRTVYEQYF. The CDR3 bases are TGTGCCAGCAGCTTAGACCGGACAGTGTACGAGCAGTACTTC.

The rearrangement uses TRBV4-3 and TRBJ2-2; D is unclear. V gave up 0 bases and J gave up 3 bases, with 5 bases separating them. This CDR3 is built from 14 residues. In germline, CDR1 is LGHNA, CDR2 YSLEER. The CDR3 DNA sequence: TGCGCCAGCAGCCAAGATCGGCACACCGGGGAGCTGTTTTTT. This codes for CASSQDRHTGELFF.

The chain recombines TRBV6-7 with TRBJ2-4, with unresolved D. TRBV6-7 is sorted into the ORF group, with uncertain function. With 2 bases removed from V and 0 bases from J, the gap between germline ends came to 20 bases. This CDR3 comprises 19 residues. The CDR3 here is CASSYGVGVSGLAKNIQYF. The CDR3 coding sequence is TGTGCCAGCAGTTACGGTGTGGGCGTGTCCGGCCTAGCCAAAAACATTCAGTACTTC.

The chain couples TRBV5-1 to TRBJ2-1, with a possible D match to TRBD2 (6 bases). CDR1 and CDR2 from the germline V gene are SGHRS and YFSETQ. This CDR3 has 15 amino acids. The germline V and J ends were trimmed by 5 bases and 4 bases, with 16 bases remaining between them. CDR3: CASRGGPDFYNEQFF. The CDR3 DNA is TGCGCCAGCAGGGGAGGCCCCGATTTTTACAATGAGCAGTTCTTC. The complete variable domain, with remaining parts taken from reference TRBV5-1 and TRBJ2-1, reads KAGVTQTPRYLIKTRGQQVTLSCSPISGHRSVSWYQQTPGQGLQFLFEYFSETQRNKGNFPGRFSGRQFSNSRSEMNVSTLELGDSALYLCASRGGPDFYNEQFFGPGTRLTVL.

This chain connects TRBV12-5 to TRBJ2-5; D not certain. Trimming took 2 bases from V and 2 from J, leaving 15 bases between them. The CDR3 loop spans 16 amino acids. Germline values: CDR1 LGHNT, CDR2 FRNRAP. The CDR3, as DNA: TGTGCTAGTGGTTTGTCTGGCTCCCTGGGGCAAGAGACCCAGTACTTC. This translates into CASGLSGSLGQETQYF.

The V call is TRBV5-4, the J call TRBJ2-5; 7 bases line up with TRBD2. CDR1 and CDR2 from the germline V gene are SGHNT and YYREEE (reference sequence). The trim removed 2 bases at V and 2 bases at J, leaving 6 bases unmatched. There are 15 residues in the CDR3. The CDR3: CASSFGPSGQETQYF. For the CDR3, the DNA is TGTGCCAGCAGCTTTGGCCCTAGCGGACAAGAGACCCAGTACTTC.

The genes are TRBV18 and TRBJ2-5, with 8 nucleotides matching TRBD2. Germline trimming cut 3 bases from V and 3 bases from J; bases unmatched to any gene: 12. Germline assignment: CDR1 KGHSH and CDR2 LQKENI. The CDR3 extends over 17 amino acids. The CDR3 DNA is TGTGCCAGCTCACCGCCCAGGGGCGGGGGGCTTGAAGAGACCCAGTACTTC. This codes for CASSPPRGGGLEETQYF.

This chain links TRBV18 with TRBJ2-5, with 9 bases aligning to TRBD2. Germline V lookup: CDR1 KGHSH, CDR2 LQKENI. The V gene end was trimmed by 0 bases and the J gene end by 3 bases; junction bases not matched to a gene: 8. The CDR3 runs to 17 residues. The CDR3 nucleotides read TGTGCCAGCTCACCACCCCCTGTGCAGCGGGGGGAAGAGACCCAGTACTTC. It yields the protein CASSPPPVQRGEETQYF.

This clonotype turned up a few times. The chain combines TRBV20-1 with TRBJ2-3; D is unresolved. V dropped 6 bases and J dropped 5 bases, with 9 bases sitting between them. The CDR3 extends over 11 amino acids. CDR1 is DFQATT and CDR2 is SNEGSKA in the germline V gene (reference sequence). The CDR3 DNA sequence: TGCAGTGCAGGCCTAGGAGATACGCAGTATTTT. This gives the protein CSAGLGDTQYF.

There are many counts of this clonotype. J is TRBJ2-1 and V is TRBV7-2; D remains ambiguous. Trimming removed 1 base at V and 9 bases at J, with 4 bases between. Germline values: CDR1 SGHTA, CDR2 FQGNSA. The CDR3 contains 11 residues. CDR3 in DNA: TGTGCCAGCAGCTTAGTCGCTGAGCAGTTCTTC. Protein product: CASSLVAEQFF.

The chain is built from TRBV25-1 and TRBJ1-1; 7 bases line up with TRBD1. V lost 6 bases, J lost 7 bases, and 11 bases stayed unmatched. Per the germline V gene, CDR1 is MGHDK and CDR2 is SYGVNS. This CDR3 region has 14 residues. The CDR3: CASRRTGAIYEAFF. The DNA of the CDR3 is TGTGCCAGCAGACGGACAGGAGCTATCTATGAAGCTTTCTTT. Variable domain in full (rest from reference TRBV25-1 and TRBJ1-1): EADIYQTPRYLVIGTGKKITLECSQTMGHDKMYWYQQDPGMELHLIHYSYGVNSTEKGDLSSESTVSRIRTEHFPLTLESARPSHTSQYLCASRRTGAIYEAFFGQGTRLTVV.

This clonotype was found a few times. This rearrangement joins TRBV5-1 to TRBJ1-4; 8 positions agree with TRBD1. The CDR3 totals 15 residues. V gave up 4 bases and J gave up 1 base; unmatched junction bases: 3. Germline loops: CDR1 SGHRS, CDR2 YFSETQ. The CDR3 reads CASSVGQGTNEKLFF. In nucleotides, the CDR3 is TGCGCCAGCAGCGTCGGACAGGGAACTAATGAAAAACTGTTTTTT.

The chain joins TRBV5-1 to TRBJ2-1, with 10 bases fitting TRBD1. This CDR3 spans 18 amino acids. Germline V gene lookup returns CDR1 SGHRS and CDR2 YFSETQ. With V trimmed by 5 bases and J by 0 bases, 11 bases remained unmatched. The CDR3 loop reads CASRTDRGLRSSYNEQFF. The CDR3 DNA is TGCGCCAGCAGAACCGACAGGGGGCTTAGGAGCTCCTACAATGAGCAGTTCTTC.

The chain's CDR3 is CSARGDRNRTPYEQYV. CDR3 sequence (DNA): TGCAGTGCTAGAGGCGATCGGAACCGGACACCCTACGAGCAGTACGTC. The genes are TRBV20-1 and TRBJ2-7; D is perhaps TRBD1 (5 bases). V was cut by 1 base and J by 2 bases, with 18 bases left in between. The CDR3 is made up of 16 amino acids. Germline-derived CDR1 and CDR2 are DFQATT and SNEGSKA (reference sequence).